These 28 T cell receptor beta chains were sequenced from one sample in a study of blood T cell repertoires in COVID-19. Assay used: immunoSEQ multiplex PCR; TCRdb lists only in-frame clones, some missing. This table holds about 55,000 clones, about 84% found once. Source material: peripheral blood. The receptors derive from a woman aged 80 or over with acute or convalescent COVID-19.

This clone was detected only a few times. The V and J genes are TRBV27 and TRBJ1-6, with D unclear. The CDR3 covers 13 residues. Per the germline V gene, CDR1 is MNHEY and CDR2 is SMNVEV (reference sequence). V gave up 6 bases and J gave up 6 bases, with 9 bases separating them. The CDR3 sequence is CASSRSSNSPLHF. The CDR3, as DNA: TGTGCCAGCAGCCGTTCTTCTAATTCACCCCTCCACTTT.

V gene TRBV4-2 combines with J gene TRBJ1-3, with unresolved D. Germline values: CDR1 LGHNA, CDR2 YNFKEQ. The length of the CDR3 is 18 residues. Trimming left V 1 base short and J 0 bases short, with 16 bases between. CDR3 sequence: CASSQAVNNRYSGNTIYF. Written as DNA, the CDR3 is TGTGCCAGCAGCCAAGCTGTAAACAACAGATACTCTGGAAACACCATATATTTT.

The chain joins TRBV5-1 to TRBJ2-1; D unresolved. CDR1 is SGHRS, CDR2 YFSETQ, per germline. This CDR3 comprises 13 residues. Between the trimmed V and J ends, which lost 3 bases and 8 bases, there was a span of 12 bases. CDR3 DNA: TGCGCCAGCAGCTCCACTCTACTCGATGAGCAGTTCTTC. As protein: CASSSTLLDEQFF. Looking up the rest from reference TRBV5-1 and TRBJ2-1 gives the full variable domain: KAGVTQTPRYLIKTRGQQVTLSCSPISGHRSVSWYQQTPGQGLQFLFEYFSETQRNKGNFPGRFSGRQFSNSRSEMNVSTLELGDSALYLCASSSTLLDEQFFGPGTRLTVL.

V gene TRBV7-2 combines with J gene TRBJ2-2; D gene ambiguous. The CDR3 runs 13 residues. Trimming took off 5 bases at V and 6 bases at J, with 10 bases between the two ends. The germline gives CDR1 SGHTA, CDR2 FQGNSA. This CDR3 reads CASSPLYPGELFF. The CDR3 nucleotides are TGTGCCAGCAGCCCACTATACCCCGGGGAGCTGTTTTTT.

The chain joins TRBV18 to TRBJ2-7; D gene uncertain. The CDR3 has 14 amino acids. The germline V and J ends were trimmed by 0 bases and 4 bases, with 10 bases remaining between them. CDR1 is KGHSH, CDR2 LQKENI, per germline. CDR3 sequence (DNA): TGTGCCAGCTCACCACCGGCACAGTCTTACGAGCAGTACTTC. Amino acid sequence: CASSPPAQSYEQYF.

V is TRBV11-3 and J is TRBJ2-1; no clear D. V lost 5 bases and J 0 bases, leaving 11 bases between the germline ends. This CDR3 region has 15 residues. Germline V CDR1 and CDR2: SGHNT, YENEEA. CDR3 sequence reads: CASSTRVSSYNEQFF. The CDR3 region has the DNA TGTGCCAGCAGCACTCGAGTTAGCTCCTACAATGAGCAGTTCTTC.

The V gene is TRBV5-5, the J gene TRBJ2-3; D call uncertain. The CDR3 is 15 residues long. V lost 2 bases and J lost 0, with 10 bases in between. Germline loops: CDR1 SGHKS, CDR2 YYEKEE (reference sequence). The CDR3: CASSFAATSTDTQYF. CDR3 sequence (DNA): TGTGCCAGCAGCTTCGCTGCAACTAGCACAGATACGCAGTATTTT.

This rearrangement joins TRBV24-1 to TRBJ2-5, with 7 bases aligning to TRBD2. The CDR3 totals 13 residues. CDR1 is KGHDR, CDR2 SFDVKD, per germline. Germline trimming cut 4 bases from V and 5 bases from J; bases unmatched to any gene: 3. CDR3 sequence reads: CATSDRLAETQYF. In nucleotides, the CDR3 is TGTGCCACCAGTGACAGACTAGCTGAGACCCAGTACTTC.

V usage is TRBV19 and J usage is TRBJ1-2, with 10 bases aligning to TRBD1. This CDR3 has 15 residues. Germline-derived CDR1 and CDR2 are LNHDA and SQIVND (reference sequence). V was pared by 4 bases and J by 5 bases, with 7 bases of the junction left unmatched. The CDR3 DNA follows: TGTGCCAGTAGTAGACAGGGGGCGCAAGGATATGGCTACACCTTC. Its protein product is CASSRQGAQGYGYTF.

This clone appeared a single time. The chain recombines TRBV10-3 with TRBJ2-7; TRBD2 matches 9 bases. Germline trimming cut 1 base from V and 5 bases from J; bases unmatched to any gene: 6. The V gene's germline CDR1 is ENHRY and CDR2 SYGVKD. There are 15 residues in the CDR3. The CDR3 region has the DNA TGTGCCATCAGTGAGTTGGGCGGGAGGGCACACGAGCAGTACGTC. This codes for CAISELGGRAHEQYV.

This chain joins TRBV12-3 or TRBV12-4 and TRBJ1-3; no firm D call. The CDR3 extends over 13 amino acids. Trimming left V 6 bases short and J 0 bases short, with 6 bases between. The DNA of the CDR3 is TGTGCCAGCAGATCGAGCTCTGGAAACACCATATATTTT. This gives the protein CASRSSSGNTIYF.

The chain uses TRBV2 and TRBJ2-2, with D perhaps matching TRBD2 (6 bases). Trimming removed 8 bases from V and 3 bases from J, with 16 bases in between. CDR1 is SNHLY, CDR2 FYNNEI, per germline. The CDR3 is 15 residues long. CDR3: CASGTGTAYTGELFF. In nucleotides, the CDR3 is TGTGCCAGCGGGACCGGGACTGCTTACACCGGGGAGCTGTTTTTT.

The rearrangement links TRBV4-1 to TRBJ1-5, with D tentatively TRBD1 (5 bases). The CDR3 has 15 amino acids. Germline V gene sequence: CDR1 MGHRA, CDR2 YSYEKL. V lost 1 base and J 6 bases, leaving 13 bases between the germline ends. This chain's CDR3 is CASSQAGQGSQPQHF. In nucleotides, the CDR3 is TGCGCCAGCAGCCAAGCGGGTCAGGGAAGTCAGCCCCAGCATTTT.

This chain joins TRBV19 and TRBJ1-1; TRBD1 might be the D (5 bases). CDR3 size: 13 residues. In germline, CDR1 is LNHDA, CDR2 SQIVND (reference sequence). V was cut by 5 bases and J by 4 bases, with 11 bases left in between. The CDR3 bases are TGTGCCAGTAGTTTCGGCAGGGCCACTGAAGCTTTCTTT. Translating gives CASSFGRATEAFF.

This clone was seen a single time. J is TRBJ1-1 and V is TRBV10-1; D remains ambiguous. The length of the CDR3 is 15 residues. V lost 3 bases to trimming and J lost 1 base, with 12 bases between them. Germline V CDR1 and CDR2: WNHNN, SYGVQD (reference sequence). The CDR3 sequence is CASSETFEGNTEAFF. CDR3 DNA sequence: TGCGCCAGCAGTGAAACGTTTGAGGGGAACACTGAAGCTTTCTTT.

The chain combines TRBV4-1 with TRBJ1-5, with TRBD1 as a possible D gene (6 bases). Germline CDR1 is MGHRA and CDR2 is YSYEKL. The CDR3 loop spans 15 amino acids. The V and J ends lost 0 bases and 4 bases respectively, with 10 bases between them. CDR3 amino acids: CASSQDRTDNQPQHF. CDR3 DNA sequence: TGCGCCAGCAGCCAAGATCGGACAGATAATCAGCCCCAGCATTTT.

The CDR3 bases are TGTGCCAGCAGTGTAGACGGGAACTATGGCTACACCTTC. The encoded protein is CASSVDGNYGYTF. The gene calls are TRBV12-3 or TRBV12-4 and TRBJ1-2, with unresolved D. This CDR3 comprises 13 residues. Deletions cut 5 bases from V and 2 bases from J, with 9 bases between.

The rearrangement links TRBV4-2 to TRBJ1-1; D ambiguous. CDR3 length: 15 residues. The germline V and J ends were trimmed by 1 base and 6 bases, with 15 bases remaining between them. Germline values: CDR1 LGHNA, CDR2 YNFKEQ. The CDR3 loop is CASSQVGQRGPEAFF. The CDR3 DNA is TGTGCCAGCAGCCAAGTGGGTCAGAGAGGTCCTGAAGCTTTCTTT.

This clone was found a few times. The CDR3 bases are TGTGCCAGCAGCCCTCCCGCGGGAGGGAGCTCCTACGAGCAGTACGTC. This codes for CASSPPAGGSSYEQYV. The V call is TRBV7-8, the J call TRBJ2-7, with 9 nucleotides matching TRBD2. V shed 5 bases and J 0 bases; nucleotides not matched to a gene: 8. Looked up from germline, CDR1 is SGHVS and CDR2 is FQNEAQ. The CDR3 runs 16 residues.

The rearrangement links TRBV5-6 to TRBJ1-4; TRBD1 matches 10 bases. The germline gives CDR1 SGHDT, CDR2 YYEEEE. J gave up 7 bases and V 4 bases, and 10 bases lay outside the gene matches. The CDR3 loop spans 16 amino acids. DNA for the CDR3: TGTGCCAGCAGCCTACCCGACAGGGGGCCTGGTGAAAAACTGTTTTTT. Translation gives CASSLPDRGPGEKLFF. The variable domain in full, completed from reference TRBV5-6 and TRBJ1-4, reads DAGVTQSPTHLIKTRGQQVTLRCSPKSGHDTVSWYQQALGQGPQFIFQYYEEEERQRGNFPDRFSGHQFPNYSSELNVNALLLGDSALYLCASSLPDRGPGEKLFFGSGTQLSVL.

The chain uses TRBV11-3 and TRBJ2-3; 8 bases are a match to TRBD2. This CDR3 region has 14 residues. The trim removed 3 bases at V and 2 bases at J, leaving 1 base unmatched. Germline-derived CDR1 and CDR2 are SGHNT and YENEEA. This CDR3 is CASSFGGDTDTQYF. The CDR3 nucleotides read TGTGCCAGCAGCTTCGGGGGGGACACAGATACGCAGTATTTT.

This chain connects TRBV5-4 to TRBJ2-7, with D perhaps matching TRBD1 (6 bases). The CDR3 has 14 residues. Germline V CDR1 and CDR2: SGHNT, YYREEE (reference sequence). With 4 bases removed from V and 3 bases from J, the gap between germline ends came to 14 bases. DNA of the CDR3: TGTGCCAGCAGCCCGGACAGCGTATACTACGAGCAGTACTTC. Its translation: CASSPDSVYYEQYF.

This sequence joins TRBV5-1 and TRBJ2-5, with 7 bases lining up with TRBD2. V dropped 4 bases and J dropped 3; count of bases not matched to a gene: 9. Germline-derived CDR1 and CDR2 are SGHRS and YFSETQ. The length of the CDR3 is 15 residues. Here the CDR3 reads CASSRLGDYEETQYF. The CDR3 coding sequence is TGCGCCAGCAGCCGACTCGGGGACTACGAAGAGACCCAGTACTTC.

The rearrangement joins TRBV21-1 to TRBJ2-7; TRBD1 is the table's D call and was not checked against the DNA. TRBV21-1 is assigned pseudogene status. The CDR3 has 15 residues. The CDR3 spells CASSKEGRGSYEQYV. The CDR3 bases are TGTGCCAGCAGCAAAGAGGGCAGGGGGTCCTACGAGCAGTACGTC.

The chain has TRBV3-1 (or the pseudogene TRBV3-2) and TRBJ2-3, with 9 bases lining up with TRBD1. CDR1 and CDR2 (germline): LGHDT, YNNKEL (reference sequence). CDR3 size: 19 residues. Trimming at V came to 0 bases and at J to 4 bases, leaving 14 bases not matched to a gene. Here the CDR3 reads CASSQDILPVQGAADTQYF. The CDR3 DNA follows: TGTGCCAGCAGCCAAGATATCCTTCCCGTACAGGGGGCGGCAGATACGCAGTATTTT.

This rearrangement joins TRBV2 to TRBJ1-3, with D maybe TRBD1 (5 bases). Between the trimmed V and J ends, which lost 4 bases and 4 bases, there was a span of 11 bases. The CDR3 is 14 amino acids. Germline V CDR1 and CDR2: SNHLY, FYNNEI. The CDR3 loop is CASSAGFSGNTIYF. The CDR3 region has the DNA TGTGCCAGCAGTGCAGGGTTTTCAGGAAACACCATATATTTT.

The rearrangement joins TRBV5-1 to TRBJ2-2; D is uncertain. The CDR3 is 15 amino acids. The V gene's germline CDR1 is SGHRS and CDR2 YFSETQ. The ends were cut back, 0 bases at V and 6 bases at J, with 12 bases in the middle. The CDR3 DNA follows: TGCGCCAGCAGCTTGGCCGCCGGGTTCCCCGGGGAGCTGTTTTTT. It codes for CASSLAAGFPGELFF.

This chain links TRBV24-1 with TRBJ2-7; no firm D call. This CDR3 contains 9 residues. V dropped 12 bases and J dropped 2 bases, with 4 bases sitting between them. CDR1 KGHDR and CDR2 SFDVKD come from the germline V gene. CDR3 loop: CALAYEQYV. The CDR3, as DNA: TGTGCCCTCGCCTACGAGCAGTACGTC.